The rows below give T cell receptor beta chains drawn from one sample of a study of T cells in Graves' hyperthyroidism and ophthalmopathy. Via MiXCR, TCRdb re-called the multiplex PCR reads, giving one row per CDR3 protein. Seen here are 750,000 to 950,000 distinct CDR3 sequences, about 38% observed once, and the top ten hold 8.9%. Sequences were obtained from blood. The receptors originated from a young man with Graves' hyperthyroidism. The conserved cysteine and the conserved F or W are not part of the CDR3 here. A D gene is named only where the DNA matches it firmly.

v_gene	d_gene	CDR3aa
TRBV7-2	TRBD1	ASSRRDRGDEQY
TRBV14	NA	ASSQDAGLSGANVLT
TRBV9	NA	ASSPQGSSYNSPLH
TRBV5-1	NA	ATRREGWETQY
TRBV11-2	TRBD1	ASSQTGRREKLF
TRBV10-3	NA	AIRGQPQH
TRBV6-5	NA	ASNGGALQETQY
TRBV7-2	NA	ASSLDLGQGWEQY
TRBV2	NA	ASSVWGQGETQY
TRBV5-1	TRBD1	ASSWTGTGEYEQY
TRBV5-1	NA	ASSLEPDGYT
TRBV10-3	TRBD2	AISDAGGQETQY
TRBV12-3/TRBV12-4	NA	AAGGITEAF
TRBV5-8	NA	ASSRTMPPQPQH
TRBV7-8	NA	ASSLAIEYEAF
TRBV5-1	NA	ASSLGWGPSYEQY
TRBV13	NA	ASSGGGQRLIEAF
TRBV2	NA	ASSLGLGNSPLH
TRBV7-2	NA	ASSREAGETQY
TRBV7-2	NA	ASSMGLAGYGNTIY
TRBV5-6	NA	ASSLGLGGGTEAF
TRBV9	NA	ASSPGQFGQETQY
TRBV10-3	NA	AISEIGVGVKLF
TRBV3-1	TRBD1	ASSQDPGGMRGYT
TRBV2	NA	ASSLDSNNSPLH
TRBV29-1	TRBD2	SVARGLAEETQY
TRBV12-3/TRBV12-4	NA	ASSLSPSNTGELF
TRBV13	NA	ASSLAFRSLEQY
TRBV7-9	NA	ASSASEPWEQY
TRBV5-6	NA	ASSLGAATEAF
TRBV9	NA	ASSVAGPWDEQY
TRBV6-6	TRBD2	ASSYGDYNTGELF
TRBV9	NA	ASSVNSIGELF
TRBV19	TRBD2	ASSRASGSHEQF
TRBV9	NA	ASSKEGGGLPF
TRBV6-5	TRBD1	ASGYGGDRYEKLF
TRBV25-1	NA	ASSGREYYEKLF
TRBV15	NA	ATSRGKEGEQY
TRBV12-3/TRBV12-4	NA	ASTRRQLGSPLH
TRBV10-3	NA	AIGEAGNQETQY
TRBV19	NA	ASSIWGASGTGELF
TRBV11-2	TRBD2	ASSPRLAALYEQY
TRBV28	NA	ASSLLEDRFKETQY
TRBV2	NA	ASSLSGPNEKLF
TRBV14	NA	ASSQGGGAETQY
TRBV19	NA	ASSIGQGSTSPLH
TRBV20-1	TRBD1	SARIWDRASYEQY